The source of this T cell receptor (beta chain) is a study of blood T cell repertoires in COVID-19. The overall study: COVID-19 samples from acute and convalescent phases originated in the United States, Italy and Spain. PBMCs, B-cell-depleted T cells, or T cells were the source of the cDNA or gDNA that made up the material.

This clone was detected a few times. Some clones are missing from TCRdb's copy, which holds only in-frame ones; the method was immunoSEQ multiplex PCR. The profile shows about 180,000 clones, about 90% of them singletons. Participant reports of clinical history set cohort assignment. Germline CDR1 is WNHNN and CDR2 is SYGVQD (reference sequence). The CDR3 has 12 amino acids. V lost 8 bases and J lost 5, with 12 bases in between. Input material: PBMCs or T cells enriched from blood (not recorded which). The receptor comes from a human donor with acute COVID-19. The donor label of this sample is uncertain. The chain is built from TRBV10-1 and TRBJ1-1; unclear D gene. CDR3 sequence: CASRLVRTEAFF. The CDR3 DNA is TGCGCCAGCCGCCTAGTGAGGACTGAAGCTTTCTTT.